The 27 T cell receptor beta chains reported below all come from one sample, sequenced in a study of graft-versus-host responses after intestinal transplantation. TCRdb's table, derived via immunoSEQ multiplex PCR, lists solely in-frame clones and lacks some. The sample carries more than 2,000 clones, 25% to 35% recorded once. The source was alloreactive CD4+ T cells from a mixed lymphocyte reaction culture, collected before transplantation. As to subset: CFSE-low proliferating T cells sorted from approximately 6-day pre-transplant mixed lymphocyte reaction (GvH or HvG direction). All receptors come from a human patient who was an organ donor for intestinal transplantation.

The chain couples TRBV9 to TRBJ2-7, with 8 nucleotides matching TRBD2. The CDR3 covers 15 residues. Germline V gene sequence: CDR1 SGDLS, CDR2 YYNGEE. V shed 3 bases, J shed 0 bases, and the junction held 5 bases outside the gene matches. The CDR3 protein is CASSASSGSSYEQYF. The DNA of the CDR3 is TGTGCCAGCAGCGCCTCTAGCGGGTCCTCCTACGAGCAGTACTTC.

This clone has more than one count but fewer than ten. The gene calls are TRBV28 and TRBJ1-2, with D hard to call. The CDR3 loop spans 13 amino acids. CDR1 is MDHEN and CDR2 is SYDVKM in the germline V gene. Deletions cut 2 bases from V and 5 bases from J, with 9 bases between. Here the CDR3 DNA reads TGTGCCAGCAGTTTAAGGACTGGATATGGCTACACCTTC. This codes for CASSLRTGYGYTF.

This clone was seen only a few times. The chain links TRBV18 to TRBJ2-2, with D perhaps matching TRBD1 (7 bases). The CDR3 sequence is 16 residues long. Trimming took off 3 bases at V and 2 bases at J, with 13 bases between the two ends. The germline V gene has CDR1 KGHSH and CDR2 LQKENI. DNA of the CDR3: TGTGCCAGCTCACCGTTCCAGGGGGGAAACACCGGGGAGCTGTTTTTT. Translated, it gives CASSPFQGGNTGELFF. The full variable domain, completed using reference TRBV18 and TRBJ2-2, is NAGVMQNPRHLVRRRGQEARLRCSPMKGHSHVYWYRQLPEEGLKFMVYLQKENIIDESGMPKERFSAEFPKEGPSILRIQQVVRGDSAAYFCASSPFQGGNTGELFFGEGSRLTVL.

The V and J genes are TRBV28 and TRBJ1-4; D may be TRBD1 (5 bases). Germline-derived CDR1 and CDR2 are MDHEN and SYDVKM. V was clipped by 4 bases and J by 8 bases, with 17 bases between them. The CDR3 has 15 residues. This CDR3 reads CASSYLLGGGEKLFF. The CDR3 DNA reads as TGTGCCAGCAGTTACCTATTGGGGGGAGGGGAAAAACTGTTTTTT.

This clone was counted a few times. The genes are TRBV5-1 and TRBJ1-1; D is possibly TRBD1 (5 bases). Trimming pared 0 bases from V and 5 bases from J, leaving 20 bases between. The CDR3 consists of 17 residues. From germline, CDR1 is SGHRS and CDR2 YFSETQ. The DNA for the CDR3 is TGCGCCAGCAGCTTGGCGTTGGATCCCAATAAGGGGACTGAAGCTTTCTTT. Amino acid sequence: CASSLALDPNKGTEAFF.

Relative to its sample, this clone is large. In DNA form, the CDR3 reads TGTGCCAGTAGTAAGACAGCTGTTGAAGCTTTCTTT. Translated: CASSKTAVEAFF. The chain joins TRBV19 to TRBJ1-1, with D tentatively TRBD1 (5 bases). Trimming cost V 4 bases and J 7 bases, with 10 bases left between them. The CDR3 has 12 amino acids. CDR1 is LNHDA and CDR2 is SQIVND in the germline V gene (reference sequence).

This clone came up a few times. With a far larger clone one base away, a read error is the likely cause. Other DNA variants within this sample encode the same CDR3. The V and J genes are TRBV5-6 and TRBJ2-7; D unresolved. The length of the CDR3 is 14 residues. V lost 0 bases and J 6 bases, leaving 13 bases between the germline ends. In germline, CDR1 is SGHDT, CDR2 YYEEEE. CDR3 coding DNA: TGTGCCAGCAGCTTGGACTTTGCCCATGGCGAGCAGTACTTC. Residues: CASSLDFAHGEQYF.

The chain joins TRBV6-1 to TRBJ2-3; 8 bases agree with TRBD2. This CDR3 has 14 amino acids. CDR1 is MNHNS, CDR2 SASEGT, per germline. Trimming removed 6 bases from V and 4 bases from J; junction bases left unmatched: 6. CDR3 protein: CASSLTAGADTQYF. The CDR3 DNA follows: TGTGCCAGCAGCTTGACAGCGGGAGCAGATACGCAGTATTTT.

The chain recombines TRBV10-3 with TRBJ2-7, with 7 bases fitting TRBD2. The V gene end was trimmed by 7 bases and the J gene end by 2 bases; junction bases not matched to a gene: 8. From germline, CDR1 is ENHRY and CDR2 SYGVKD. CDR3 size: 14 residues. CDR3 residues: CAITTGGGTYEQYF. CDR3 sequence (DNA): TGTGCCATCACTACGGGGGGAGGGACCTACGAGCAGTACTTC.

V and J are TRBV19 and TRBJ2-5, with TRBD1 matching over 7 bases. CDR1 is LNHDA and CDR2 is SQIVND in the germline V gene (reference sequence). V lost 5 bases and J lost 5; bases outside the gene matches: 11. The CDR3 has 15 residues. In DNA, the CDR3 is TGTGCCAGTAGTGAACAGGGGATAAGGGGTGAGACCCAGTACTTC. The encoded protein is CASSEQGIRGETQYF.

The V and J genes are TRBV7-9 and TRBJ2-3; 8 nucleotides match TRBD2. The V segment lost 1 base and the J segment 0 bases; nucleotides outside the gene matches: 3. Germline V gene data show CDR1 as SEHNR and CDR2 as FQNEAQ (reference sequence). The CDR3 covers 16 residues. CDR3 sequence (DNA): TGTGCCAGCAGCTTAGGGGTAGCGGGGAGCACAGATACGCAGTATTTT. Protein: CASSLGVAGSTDTQYF.

V gene TRBV28 combines with J gene TRBJ2-5, with 8 bases matching TRBD2. The V gene's germline CDR1 is MDHEN and CDR2 SYDVKM. The CDR3 loop spans 19 amino acids. The V and J ends lost 2 bases and 1 base, in that order; junction bases with no gene match: 15. CDR3 sequence (DNA): TGTGCCAGCAGTTTACCCCAACTAGGGCTAGCGGGTGCCCAAGAGACCCAGTACTTC. As protein: CASSLPQLGLAGAQETQYF.

Within the sample, this clone is medium-sized (0.01 to 0.1%). V gene TRBV6-4 combines with J gene TRBJ1-3, with 8 bases fitting TRBD1. The ends lost 4 bases at V and 2 bases at J; junction bases unmatched: 4. The CDR3 extends over 15 amino acids. The V gene's germline CDR1 is MRHNA and CDR2 SNTAGT. The CDR3 is CASSGQGKTGNTIYF. The CDR3 DNA reads as TGTGCCAGCAGTGGACAGGGGAAAACTGGAAACACCATATATTTT.

The V call is TRBV6-9, the J call TRBJ1-3; D is uncertain. Trimming pared 5 bases from V and 8 bases from J, leaving 7 bases between. The CDR3 runs to 11 residues. Germline assignment: CDR1 MNHGY and CDR2 SVAAGI. CDR3 residues: CASSRGDTIYF. As DNA, the CDR3 is TGTGCCAGCAGTAGAGGTGACACCATATATTTT.

The CDR3 DNA reads TGTGCCAGCAGTTTATACGGGAGTACAGATACGCAGTATTTT. It encodes CASSLYGSTDTQYF. The V call is TRBV28, the J call TRBJ2-3; weak D call: TRBD2 (6 bases). The CDR3 loop spans 14 amino acids. Trimming removed 1 base at V and 3 bases at J, with 8 bases between. Germline V lookup: CDR1 MDHEN, CDR2 SYDVKM. The full variable domain, in which reference TRBV28 and TRBJ2-3 provide the parts outside the CDR3, is DVKVTQSSRYLVKRTGEKVFLECVQDMDHENMFWYRQDPGLGLRLIYFSYDVKMKEKGDIPEGYSVSREKKERFSLILESASTNQTSMYLCASSLYGSTDTQYFGPGTRLTVL.

This clone is labeled medium-sized. This sequence joins TRBV19 and TRBJ1-1; D possibly corresponds to TRBD1 (6 bases). Deletions cut 3 bases from V and 8 bases from J, with 10 bases between. Germline V gene data show CDR1 as LNHDA and CDR2 as SQIVND (reference sequence). The CDR3 contains 12 residues. The CDR3 sequence: CASSIRGREAFF. CDR3 DNA sequence: TGTGCCAGTAGTATCAGGGGCAGAGAAGCTTTCTTT.

The chain uses TRBV19 and TRBJ2-7, with 15 bases lining up with TRBD2. The CDR3 covers 15 residues. With 6 bases clipped from V and 6 bases from J, the junction kept 6 bases outside the gene matches. In germline, CDR1 is LNHDA, CDR2 SQIVND (reference sequence). The chain's CDR3 is CASRDLGLAGGEQYF. CDR3 nucleotide sequence: TGTGCCAGTAGGGATCTGGGACTAGCGGGAGGCGAGCAGTACTTC.

By share, this clone ranks as medium-sized (0.01 to 0.1%). The CDR3 region is CASSQDLGLEQFF. CDR3 bases: TGCGCCAGCAGCCAAGATCTGGGGCTCGAGCAGTTCTTC. The V and J genes are TRBV4-3 and TRBJ2-1, with D perhaps TRBD1 (5 bases). The CDR3 runs to 13 residues. Between the trimmed V and J ends, which lost 0 bases and 10 bases, there was a span of 10 bases. Germline CDR1 and CDR2: LGHNA and YSLEER.

This clone was detected a few times. V and J are TRBV6-6 and TRBJ2-7; 9 bases align to TRBD1. CDR1 and CDR2 from the germline V gene are MNHNY and SVGAGI (reference sequence). The CDR3 loop spans 15 amino acids. With 2 bases clipped from V and 2 bases from J, the junction kept 4 bases outside the gene matches. The CDR3 DNA follows: TGTGCCAGCAGTTACGACGGGACAGGGACCTACGAGCAGTACTTC. Its translation is CASSYDGTGTYEQYF.

The table lists this clone with a few counts. A read error may be the cause here, since a much bigger clone is one base away. The chain employs TRBV1 and TRBJ2-3; the DNA was not used to check the table's D call, TRBD1. TRBV1 has pseudogene status. CDR3 length: 12 amino acids. Written as DNA, the CDR3 is TGCACCAGCAGCCATCCCGACAGGTTTAAGTATTTT. It yields the protein CTSSHPDRFKYF.

This clone was found a few times. A far larger clone is only one base removed, so a read error is likely. This sequence joins TRBV6-5 and TRBJ2-7; D is unresolved. There are 11 residues in the CDR3. Trimming stripped 6 bases from V and 3 bases from J, with 6 bases between. Germline values: CDR1 MNHEY, CDR2 SVGAGI. The chain's CDR3 is CASSLLYEQYF. Here the CDR3 DNA reads TGTGCCAGCAGCCTACTCTACGAGCAGTACTTC.

The CDR3 DNA sequence: TGTGCCAGCAGCTTAGAACTAGCGGGAGCCGGGGAGCTGTTTTTT. Its translation is CASSLELAGAGELFF. The V and J genes are TRBV7-9 and TRBJ2-2; 11 bases are a match to TRBD2. The CDR3 sequence is 15 residues long. The germline V gene encodes CDR1 SEHNR and CDR2 FQNEAQ (reference sequence). The J segment lost 6 bases and the V segment lost 1 base, leaving 1 base of the junction unmatched.

This clone was seen a few times. V is TRBV7-3 and J is TRBJ2-1, with D hard to call. Germline loops: CDR1 SGHTA, CDR2 FQGTGA. Between the trimmed V and J ends, which lost 3 bases and 10 bases, there was a span of 13 bases. The CDR3 length is 13 residues. The CDR3 spells CASSFGLGGEQFF. The CDR3 nucleotides read TGTGCCAGCAGCTTCGGGTTAGGTGGAGAGCAGTTCTTC. The whole variable domain, remainder taken from reference TRBV7-3 and TRBJ2-1, is GAGVSQTPSNKVTEKGKYVELRCDPISGHTALYWYRQSLGQGPEFLIYFQGTGAADDSGLPNDRFFAVRPEGSVSTLKIQRTERGDSAVYLCASSFGLGGEQFFGPGTRLTVL.

J is TRBJ2-2 and V is TRBV6-5, with D tentatively TRBD1 (5 bases). Looked up from germline, CDR1 is MNHEY and CDR2 is SVGAGI. The CDR3 covers 15 residues. Trimming left V 0 bases short and J 3 bases short, with 8 bases between. The CDR3: CASSYSRQYTGELFF. The CDR3 DNA is TGTGCCAGCAGTTACTCGCGACAGTACACCGGGGAGCTGTTTTTT.

This clone occurred a few times. The V call is TRBV5-5, the J call TRBJ1-6, with D possibly being TRBD1 (5 bases). The germline V and J ends were trimmed by 3 bases and 9 bases, with 16 bases remaining between them. The CDR3 is made up of 15 amino acids. Germline lookup yields CDR1 SGHKS and CDR2 YYEKEE (reference sequence). This CDR3 is CASSSRTGESSPLHF. Here the CDR3 DNA reads TGTGCCAGCAGCTCCCGCACAGGCGAAAGTTCACCCCTCCACTTT. The variable domain in full, with the rest retrieved from reference TRBV5-5 and TRBJ1-6, is DAGVTQSPTHLIKTRGQQVTLRCSPISGHKSVSWYQQVLGQGPQFIFQYYEKEERGRGNFPDRFSARQFPNYSSELNVNALLLGDSALYLCASSSRTGESSPLHFGNGTRLTVT.

This clone has more than one count but fewer than ten. The genes are TRBV6-5 and TRBJ2-1; 10 nucleotides agree with TRBD2. This CDR3 region has 15 residues. Trimming cost V 7 bases and J 8 bases; bases outside gene matches: 11. CDR1 is MNHEY and CDR2 is SVGAGI in the germline V gene. CDR3 loop: CASMWSAGGPYEQFF. The CDR3 DNA is TGTGCCAGCATGTGGTCAGCGGGAGGGCCCTATGAGCAGTTCTTC.

This clone is labeled as medium-sized. V gene TRBV28 combines with J gene TRBJ2-3, with 11 bases aligning to TRBD2. The V and J ends lost 5 bases and 4 bases, in that order; junction bases with no gene match: 8. Germline-derived CDR1 and CDR2 are MDHEN and SYDVKM. The CDR3 extends over 16 amino acids. The CDR3 protein is CASSLTSGRSADTQYF. The CDR3 DNA reads as TGTGCCAGCAGTCTAACTAGCGGGAGATCGGCAGATACGCAGTATTTT.